This TCR beta chain was profiled in a study of control samples from healthy donors and cancer patients. This table comes from immunoSEQ multiplex PCR, and its TCRdb copy is limited to in-frame clones, with some not included. Of roughly 120,000 clones listed, around 92% were seen once; the top ten hold 40%. The germline gives CDR1 SGHDT, CDR2 YYEEEE. Trimming shortened V by 0 bases and J by 8 bases, and 11 bases separated the two germline ends. CDR3 length equals 14 residues. V gene TRBV5-6 combines with J gene TRBJ1-4; D unclear. The sequenced material came from blood. This TCR derives from a man aged 45-65 years in good health. CDR3 nucleotide sequence: TGTGCCAGCAGCTTGGGGGGATTAAGGGAAAAACTGTTTTTT. As protein: CASSLGGLREKLFF.